This T cell receptor (beta chain) was profiled in a study of neurological immune-mediated disorders. The study, taken as a whole, reports: Repertoires from 18 of 34 multiple sclerosis patients grouped phylogenetically into a related-CDR3 cluster, suggesting a possible signature. No CDR3 amino acid sequences recurred among expanded clones across subjects, suggesting private repertoires in all groups.

This clonotype appeared many times. The antigen is undetermined. Synthesis of cDNA was accomplished via 5'RACE employing 10-nucleotide random UMIs. Sequencing runs each generated in excess of 190 million TCR-beta sequences derived from 15-18 subjects. TCRdb analysed the 5' RACE reads with MiXCR anew, one entry per CDR3 protein. The sample lists tens of thousands of distinct CDR3 sequences, just under 6% occurring once. Germline V gene sequence: CDR1 SGHKS, CDR2 YYEKEE (reference sequence). There are 14 residues in the CDR3. The V end lost 5 bases, the J end lost 7 bases, and 15 bases lay between the germline ends.

The sequence was collected from a woman aged 18-35 years with multiple sclerosis. Material for sequencing was CD4+ T cells from blood. The chain joins TRBV5-5 to TRBJ2-2; possible D gene TRBD2, 6 bases. The chain's CDR3 is CASRTLAIGGELFF. In DNA, the CDR3 is TGTGCCAGCAGAACACTAGCTATTGGCGGGGAGCTGTTTTTT. The full variable domain, in which reference TRBV5-5 and TRBJ2-2 provide the parts outside the CDR3, is DAGVTQSPTHLIKTRGQQVTLRCSPISGHKSVSWYQQVLGQGPQFIFQYYEKEERGRGNFPDRFSARQFPNYSSELNVNALLLGDSALYLCASRTLAIGGELFFGEGSRLTVL.